The 4 T cell receptor beta chains reported below all come from one sample, sequenced in a study of T cell responses to AZD1222 COVID-19 vaccine (dated by TCRdb to the early 2020s). The time point label corresponds to: baseline before first vaccination. The method behind the library was the immunoSEQ multiplex PCR assay. Held by TCRdb, this immuneACCESS table contains in-frame sequences only and omits some clones. Under half of the omission traces to an unresolved V gene where checked; the cause of the rest is unknown. For this sample there are 85,000 to 120,000 clones; 85% to 90% appear just once. The top ten clones comprise over 4.5% of the sample. Sequencing used peripheral blood, obtained on day 0 of AZD1222 vaccination. These receptors all stem from an adult in good health.

The chain employs TRBV5-8 and TRBJ2-5; D is unresolved. Per the germline V gene, CDR1 is SGHTS and CDR2 is YDEGEE. Trimming stripped 0 bases from V and 2 bases from J, with 14 bases between. This CDR3 is built from 16 residues. Here the CDR3 DNA reads TGTGCCAGCAGCTTGGGGGTGGCGCCCCGACAAGAGACCCAGTACTTC. Translation gives CASSLGVAPRQETQYF.

The rearrangement uses TRBV6-5 and TRBJ2-7; 11 bases line up with TRBD1. V trimming: 5 bases; J trimming: 3 bases; junction bases outside the gene matches: 3. CDR1 and CDR2 (germline): MNHEY, SVGAGI. This CDR3 region has 14 residues. The CDR3 nucleotides are TGTGCCAGCAGTCGGACAGGGGGCCGCTACGAGCAGTACTTC. Translation gives CASSRTGGRYEQYF.

On this clone: Other nucleotide sequences from this sample produce the same CDR3. J is TRBJ1-1 and V is TRBV7-3; the D gene is possibly TRBD1 (5 bases). Germline CDR1 SGHTA, CDR2 FQGTGA. The CDR3 is 14 amino acids. Trimming removed 4 bases from V and 1 base from J, with 10 bases in between. CDR3 sequence: CASSSRGKNTEAFF. CDR3 sequence (DNA): TGTGCCAGCAGCTCTAGGGGAAAGAACACTGAAGCTTTCTTT.

The chain combines TRBV6-5 with TRBJ1-6; 7 bases are a match to TRBD1. The CDR3 spans 14 residues. Trimming at V came to 6 bases and at J to 6 bases, leaving 5 bases not matched to a gene. Germline CDR1 MNHEY, CDR2 SVGAGI. CDR3 residues: CASRLQGGNSPLHF. The CDR3, as DNA: TGTGCCAGCAGACTGCAGGGGGGTAATTCACCCCTCCACTTT.